Below, one T cell receptor (beta chain) is given with its context. This sample was included in a study of blood T cell repertoires in COVID-19. Overall study: Acute and convalescent COVID-19 specimens originated in the United States, Italy and Spain. Sample material is recorded as cDNA or gDNA derived from T cells, B-cell-depleted T cells, or PBMCs.

The length of the CDR3 is 20 residues. V lost 4 bases, J lost 2 bases, and 16 bases stayed unmatched. Germline loops: CDR1 KGHDR, CDR2 SFDVKD. Per the study methods: Amplification of reference gene primers was used by the study to estimate nucleated cell counts. Assay: immunoSEQ multiplex PCR; the TCRdb copy retains only in-frame clones and omits some. V and J calls and clone size follow that table, whereas D and trimming were derived from the DNA. This sample has roughly 150,000 clones, with about four fifths found just once. The sequenced material came from peripheral blood. This chain joins TRBV24-1 and TRBJ2-2; 9 nucleotides agree with TRBD1. The clonotype was recovered from a woman of 80 years or more with acute or convalescent COVID-19. CDR3 protein: CATSDPGQGSGKTNTGELFF. CDR3 coding DNA: TGTGCCACCAGTGACCCGGGACAGGGTAGTGGTAAAACTAACACCGGGGAGCTGTTTTTT.